The table lists the clone carrying this T cell receptor (beta chain) with a count of one. No antigen is known for it. This record belongs to a study of T cell repertoires in cytomegalovirus infection. Study in general: It was the public TCR beta signatures that indicated both CMV infection and matching HLA type.

Trimming removed 6 bases from V and 0 bases from J; junction bases left unmatched: 10. The germline CDR1 and CDR2 sequences are SQVTM and ANQGSEA. The CDR3 extends over 17 amino acids. Each CDR3 protein gets one entry after TCRdb re-called the reads with MiXCR. The sample contains approximately 700,000 distinct CDR3 sequences, 35% to 40% of which appear only once. Findings of the study overall: Individuals carrying CMV plus the relevant HLA were identified by cumulative frequency of public TCR beta families. HLA-C-restricted CMV-specific TCR beta clonotypes prevailed in the ex vivo response.

The chain has TRBV29-1 and TRBJ1-4; TRBD1 agrees at 10 bases. The clonotype originates from a human donor in good health (CMV status not recorded). Some clones in this sample may be carry-over from other donors' samples. Sequencing was carried out using PBMCs. The CDR3 here is CSVAGTGELATNEKLFF. As DNA, the CDR3 is TGCAGCGTCGCCGGGACAGGGGAATTAGCAACTAATGAAAAACTGTTTTTT. Using reference TRBV29-1 and TRBJ1-4 for the parts outside the CDR3, the full variable domain is SAVISQKPSRDICQRGTSLTIQCQVDSQVTMMFWYRQQPGQSLTLIATANQGSEATYESGFVIDKFPISRPNLTFSTLTVSNMSPEDSSIYLCSVAGTGELATNEKLFFGSGTQLSVL.